This T cell receptor (beta chain) was recorded in a study of cytomegalovirus exposure and HLA in healthy donors. V was cut by 0 bases and J by 1 base, with 6 bases left in between. Germline loops: CDR1 SGHVS, CDR2 FQNEAQ. This CDR3 is built from 14 residues. TCRdb's table, derived via immunoSEQ multiplex PCR, lists solely in-frame clones and lacks some. Here the sample spans 80,000 to 90,000 clones, 96% being singletons. Findings and caveats of the study: Cytomegalovirus status was reportedly diagnosed by the classifier with high specificity and sensitivity.

Points on this clone: The antigen is unknown.

V and J are TRBV7-8 and TRBJ1-1; D uncertain. The clonotype comes from a man between 18 and 29 years old in good health and CMV-seronegative. Sequencing input: PBMCs. The CDR3 loop reads CASSLAGGNTEAFF. CDR3 nucleotides: TGTGCCAGCAGCTTAGCAGGCGGGAACACTGAAGCTTTCTTT.